This T cell receptor (beta chain) was retrieved from a study of CD8+ T cells in alopecia areata. At the level of the study: Skin from roughly 6-13-month-old C3H/HeJ graft donors with spontaneous alopecia went to roughly 6-10-week-old female C3H/HeJ mice.

The authors sorted pooled cutaneous lymph node cells using CD4, CD8alpha, NKG2D, NKG2ACE and other markers. This clone was observed at least ten times. Germline and genes: mouse. Sequencing ends 4 residues short of the CDR3 end; the germline J gene provides the rest. This CDR3 has 17 residues. V lost 5 bases, J lost 2 bases, and 7 bases stayed unmatched. CDR1 and CDR2 from the germline V gene are NNHDY and SYVADS. Extracted from the samples, RNA was reverse transcribed into cDNA to serve as the sequencing template. Only in-frame clones appear in the TCRdb table, and some are missing; sequencing was by immunoSEQ multiplex PCR. The profile covers 20,000 or so clones, none occurring a single time.

The receptor's source is a C3H/HeJ mouse with alopecia areata. Mouse strain MHC haplotype: H2-k. The source material was CD8+ T cells sorted from a lymph node. This chain connects TRBV13-3 to TRBJ2-5; 14 bases fit TRBD2. CDR3 DNA, as far as it was read: TGTGCCAGCAGAGGGACTGGGGGGGCGCGAGGCCAAGAC. Residues: CASRGTGGARGQD. The full CDR3 is CASRGTGGARGQDTQYF.